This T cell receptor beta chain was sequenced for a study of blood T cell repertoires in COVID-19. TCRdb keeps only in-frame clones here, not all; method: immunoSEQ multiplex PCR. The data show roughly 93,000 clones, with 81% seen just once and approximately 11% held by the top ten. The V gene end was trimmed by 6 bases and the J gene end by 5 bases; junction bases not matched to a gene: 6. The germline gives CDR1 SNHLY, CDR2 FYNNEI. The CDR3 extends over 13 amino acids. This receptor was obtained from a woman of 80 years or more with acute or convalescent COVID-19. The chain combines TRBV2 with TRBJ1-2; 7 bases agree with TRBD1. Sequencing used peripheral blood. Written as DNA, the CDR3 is TGTGCCAGCAGATTTGGACAGGTTTATGGCTACACCTTC. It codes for CASRFGQVYGYTF.